These T cell receptor beta chains were read from a single sample in a study of response to subunit inactivated influenza vaccine. MiXCR, applied by TCRdb to the RT-PCR reads, yields one record per CDR3 protein. In the table there are 500,000 to 650,000 distinct CDR3 sequences, around 8% of which are singletons. Sequencing used PBMCs from blood, obtained approximately 25 months after vaccination. Receptors were obtained from a man between 50 and 70 years old who received an inactivated influenza vaccine. The CDR3 runs from the conserved cysteine through the conserved F or W. A D gene is named only where the DNA matches it firmly. Rows give clone size only sometimes, using once, few, many, or a class for an expanded clone.

TRBJ1-1 | TRBD1 | . | TRBV6-5 | CASSYLQGGTEAFF | TGTGCCAGCAGTTACCTGCAGGGGGGCACTGAAGCTTTCTTT
TRBJ1-5 | . | few | TRBV7-8 | CASTLKEGMGIQPQHF | TGTGCCAGCACCCTAAAGGAGGGTATGGGAATCCAGCCCCAGCATTTT
TRBJ2-7 | TRBD2 | few | TRBV5-1 | CASSLASGSREQYF | TGCGCCAGCAGCTTGGCCAGCGGGAGCCGCGAGCAGTACTTC
TRBJ2-7 | TRBD1 | few | TRBV7-9 | CASSLGQGPSGEQYF | TGTGCCAGCAGCTTAGGACAGGGACCGTCAGGCGAGCAGTACTTC
TRBJ2-3 | TRBD2 | many | TRBV5-1 | CASSPRTSGTDTQYF | TGCGCCAGCAGCCCGCGGACTAGCGGCACAGATACGCAGTATTTT
TRBJ1-1 | . | few | TRBV4-3 | CASSSMGEANTEAFF | TGCGCCAGCAGTAGCATGGGAGAGGCGAACACTGAAGCTTTCTTT
TRBJ2-7 | TRBD1 | many | TRBV4-2 | CASSHEQGASYEQYF | TGTGCCAGCAGCCATGAACAGGGGGCATCTTACGAGCAGTACTTC
TRBJ2-1 | . | many | TRBV27 | CASSPTNNEQFF | TGTGCCAGCAGTCCGACTAACAATGAGCAGTTCTTC
TRBJ2-7 | TRBD1 | . | TRBV20-1 | CSAGQGAHEQYF | TGCAGTGCCGGACAGGGAGCCCACGAGCAGTACTTC
TRBJ2-7 | . | . | TRBV6-1 | CASSLRRDGAYEQYF | TGTGCCAGCAGCCTACGACGGGACGGAGCCTACGAGCAGTACTTC
TRBJ2-5 | TRBD2 | few | TRBV11-2 | CASSSSPWTSKGGKTQYF | TGTGCCAGCAGCTCCTCACCGTGGACTAGCAAAGGGGGGAAGACCCAGTACTTC
TRBJ2-6 | . | many | TRBV28 | CASSLSIESSGANVLTF | TGTGCCAGCAGTTTAAGTATCGAGAGCTCTGGGGCCAACGTCCTGACTTTC